A selection of T cell receptor beta chains follows, all from one sample in a study of blood T cell repertoires in COVID-19. The repertoire was sequenced with immunoSEQ multiplex PCR; TCRdb's copy has only in-frame clones and lacks some. The sample lists about 300,000 clones, about 85% occurring once. Sequencing was performed on PBMCs or T cells enriched from blood (not recorded which). Receptor source: a young woman who had recovered from COVID-19. The CDR3 runs from the conserved cysteine through the conserved F or W.

j_call v_call cdr3_aa
TRBJ1-5 TRBV19 CASSIDRGRDQPQHF
TRBJ1-5 TRBV4-1 CASSQEQGRQPQHF
TRBJ2-5 TRBV20-1 CSASGPGTGGKTQYF
TRBJ2-3 TRBV6-5 CASSRDYADTQYF
TRBJ1-2 TRBV7-9 CASSLGQSNYGYTF
TRBJ1-1 TRBV6-2/TRBV6-3 CASSRQGMNTEAFF
TRBJ1-5 TRBV2 CASSEYRRRGGDQPQHF
TRBJ1-4 TRBV6-1 CASSEAWTAGLFF
TRBJ1-6 TRBV5-1 CASSFNKEAPLHF
TRBJ1-2 TRBV2 CASRGQGSYGYTF
TRBJ1-1 TRBV19 CASIRDTNTEAFF
TRBJ1-1 TRBV3-1/TRBV3-2 CASSTRDRGKNTEAFF
TRBJ2-5 TRBV25-1 CASSEWTGGSRETQYF
TRBJ2-7 TRBV10-3 CAISEAGSYEQYF
TRBJ2-7 TRBV6-5 CASSYSYAVTYEQYF
TRBJ1-1 TRBV5-1 CASSLVQGRTEAFF
TRBJ2-1 TRBV5-1 CASSLESSPAPYNEQFF
TRBJ1-2 TRBV6-6 CASSYGQEGYTF
TRBJ1-4 TRBV20-1 CSASREGAGEKLFF
TRBJ1-6 TRBV6-5 CASRGQAYNSPLHF
TRBJ1-4 TRBV2 CASSEPPWRGFREKLFF
TRBJ2-7 TRBV9 CASSLGTGGASYEQYF
TRBJ2-5 TRBV3-1/TRBV3-2 CASSRQGTGKTQYF
TRBJ1-2 TRBV5-4 CASSLEGTGFGYTF
TRBJ2-4 TRBV27 CASSLGGGGIQYF
TRBJ2-2 TRBV15 CATSRGGPDTGELFF
TRBJ1-2 TRBV18 CASSPEVPGQVGYTF
TRBJ1-4 TRBV27 CASSGNREKLFF
TRBJ2-6 TRBV9 CASRRFAGGGAGANVLTF
TRBJ1-2 TRBV5-6 CASSPTTWYGYTF
TRBJ1-1 TRBV7-9 CASSLSTTNTEAFF
TRBJ1-1 TRBV14 CASSQDKGGKAFF
TRBJ1-6 TRBV3-1/TRBV3-2 CASSRDTSPLHF
TRBJ1-2 TRBV5-1 CASSLRPGTGGSNYGYTF
TRBJ1-1 TRBV6-2/TRBV6-3 CASSYRGQENTEAFF
TRBJ1-2 TRBV19 CASTSSTGGAGYGYTF
TRBJ1-1 TRBV7-2 CASSFTGGPTEAFF
TRBJ2-7 TRBV18 CASSPSTGGANFYEQYF
TRBJ1-1 TRBV19 CATAGSHSEAFF
TRBJ2-3 TRBV6-5 CASSYGGTTDTQYF
TRBJ1-4 TRBV7-2 CASSLNLGGKLFF
TRBJ2-1 TRBV2 CASRRDSPSVEQFF
TRBJ2-1 TRBV30 CAWGGTGGSYNEQFF
TRBJ1-2 TRBV6-4 CASSESPTGVGGYTF
TRBJ2-2 TRBV7-9 CASSLAGGTGELFF
TRBJ1-2 TRBV2 CASSLLILDGYTF
TRBJ1-1 TRBV7-3 CASSPSGLDTEAFF
TRBJ2-3 TRBV9 CASTLAGARGDTQYF
TRBJ1-3 TRBV30 CAWSVHRAGNTIYF
TRBJ1-3 TRBV3-1/TRBV3-2 CASSTGQGNTIYF